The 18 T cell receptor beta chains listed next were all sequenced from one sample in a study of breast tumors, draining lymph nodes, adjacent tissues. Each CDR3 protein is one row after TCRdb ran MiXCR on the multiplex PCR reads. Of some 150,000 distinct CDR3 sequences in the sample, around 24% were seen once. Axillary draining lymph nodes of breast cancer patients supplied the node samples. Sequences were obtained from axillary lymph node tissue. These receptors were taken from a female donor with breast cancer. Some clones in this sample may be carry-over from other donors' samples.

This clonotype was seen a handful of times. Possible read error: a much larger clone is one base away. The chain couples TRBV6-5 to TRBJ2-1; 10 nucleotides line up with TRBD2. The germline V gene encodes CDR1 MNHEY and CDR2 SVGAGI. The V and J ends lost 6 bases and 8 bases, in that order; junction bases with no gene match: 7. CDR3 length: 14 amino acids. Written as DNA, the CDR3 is TGTGCCAGCAGCGCTAGCGGGAGATACGATGAGCAGTTCTTC. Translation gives CASSASGRYDEQFF.

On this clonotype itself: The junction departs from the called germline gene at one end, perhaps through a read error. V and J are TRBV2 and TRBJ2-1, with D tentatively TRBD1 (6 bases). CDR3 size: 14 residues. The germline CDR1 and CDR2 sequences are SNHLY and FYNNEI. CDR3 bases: TGTGCCAGCAGGGGGCAGGGGTCATACAATGAGCAGTCCTTC. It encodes CASRGQGSYNEQSF.

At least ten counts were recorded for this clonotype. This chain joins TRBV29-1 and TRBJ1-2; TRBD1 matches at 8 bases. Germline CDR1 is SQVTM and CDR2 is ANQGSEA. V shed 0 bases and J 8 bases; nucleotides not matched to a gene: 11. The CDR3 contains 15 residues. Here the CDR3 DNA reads TGCAGCGTTGAAGAACGGGACAGGCCTCTCGGGGGCTACACCTTC. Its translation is CSVEERDRPLGGYTF.

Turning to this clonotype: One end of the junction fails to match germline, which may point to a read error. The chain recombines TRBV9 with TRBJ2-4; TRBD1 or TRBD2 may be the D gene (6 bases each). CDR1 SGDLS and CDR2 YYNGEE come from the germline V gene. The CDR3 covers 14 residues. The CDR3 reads CVSSRGGAKNIQYF. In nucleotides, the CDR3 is TGTGTCAGCAGCAGAGGGGGGGCCAAAAACATTCAGTACTTC.

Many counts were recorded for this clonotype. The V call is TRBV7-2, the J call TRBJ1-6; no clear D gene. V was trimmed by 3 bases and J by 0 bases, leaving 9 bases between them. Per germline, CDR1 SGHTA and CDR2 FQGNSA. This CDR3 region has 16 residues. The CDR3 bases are TGTGCCAGCAGCTTGGTCGTTAGCTCCTATAATTCACCCCTCCACTTT. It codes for CASSLVVSSYNSPLHF.

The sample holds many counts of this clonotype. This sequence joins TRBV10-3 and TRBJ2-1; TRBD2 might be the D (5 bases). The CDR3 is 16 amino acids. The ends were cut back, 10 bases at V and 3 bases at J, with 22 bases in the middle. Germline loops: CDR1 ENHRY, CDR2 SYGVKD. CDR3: CASQAGFERHYNEQFF. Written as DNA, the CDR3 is TGTGCCAGCCAGGCGGGCTTCGAGCGGCACTACAATGAGCAGTTCTTC.

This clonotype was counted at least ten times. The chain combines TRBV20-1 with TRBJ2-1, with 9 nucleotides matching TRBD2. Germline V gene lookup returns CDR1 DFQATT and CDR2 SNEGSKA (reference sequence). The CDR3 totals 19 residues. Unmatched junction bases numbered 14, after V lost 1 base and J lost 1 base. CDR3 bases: TGCAGTGCTAGAGCTGTAATAGCGGGAGTAGGAGCATCCTACAATGAGCAGTTCTTC. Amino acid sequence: CSARAVIAGVGASYNEQFF.

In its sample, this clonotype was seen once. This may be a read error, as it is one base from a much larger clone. CDR3 sequence (DNA): TGTGCCAGCAGCTTAGTCTCCCAGGGACTAGCGGGAGAAGAGGCCCAGTACTTC. It encodes CASSLVSQGLAGEEAQYF. This sequence joins TRBV11-1 and TRBJ2-5, with 14 bases fitting TRBD2. This CDR3 is 18 amino acids long. Germline CDR1 SGHAT, CDR2 FQDESV (reference sequence).

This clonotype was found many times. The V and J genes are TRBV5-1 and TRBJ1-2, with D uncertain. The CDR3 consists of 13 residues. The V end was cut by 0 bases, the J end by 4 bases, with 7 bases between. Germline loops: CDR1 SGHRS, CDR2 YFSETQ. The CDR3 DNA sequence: TGCGCCAGCAGCTTGGGGGGTCTCTATGGCTACACCTTC. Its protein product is CASSLGGLYGYTF.

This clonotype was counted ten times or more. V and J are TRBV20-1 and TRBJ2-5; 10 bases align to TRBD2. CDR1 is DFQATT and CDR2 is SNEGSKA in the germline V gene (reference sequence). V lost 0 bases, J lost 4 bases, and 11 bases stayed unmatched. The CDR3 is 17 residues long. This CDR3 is CSARDLRGLARAETQYF. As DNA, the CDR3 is TGCAGTGCTAGAGATCTGAGGGGACTAGCGAGGGCAGAGACCCAGTACTTC.

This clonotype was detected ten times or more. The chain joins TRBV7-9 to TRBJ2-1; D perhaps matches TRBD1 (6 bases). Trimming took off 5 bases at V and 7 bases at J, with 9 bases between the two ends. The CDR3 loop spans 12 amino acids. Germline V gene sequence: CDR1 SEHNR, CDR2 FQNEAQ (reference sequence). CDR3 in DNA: TGTGCCAGCAGCATTCAGGGGAATGAGCAGTTCTTC. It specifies CASSIQGNEQFF.

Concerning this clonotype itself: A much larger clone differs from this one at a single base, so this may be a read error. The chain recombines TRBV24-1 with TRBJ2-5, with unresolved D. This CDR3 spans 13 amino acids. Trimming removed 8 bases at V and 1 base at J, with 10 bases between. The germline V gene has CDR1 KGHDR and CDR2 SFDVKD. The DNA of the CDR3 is TGTGCCACCACGGGCAGGTTCCAAGAGACCCAGTACTTC. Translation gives CATTGRFQETQYF.

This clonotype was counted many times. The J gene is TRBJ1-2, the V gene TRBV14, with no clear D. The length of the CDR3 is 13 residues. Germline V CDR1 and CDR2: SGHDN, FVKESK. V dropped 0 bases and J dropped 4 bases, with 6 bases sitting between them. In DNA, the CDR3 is TGTGCCAGCAGCCAAGATATTGCCTATGGCTACACCTTC. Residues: CASSQDIAYGYTF. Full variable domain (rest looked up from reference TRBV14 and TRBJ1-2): EAGVTQFPSHSVIEKGQTVTLRCDPISGHDNLYWYRRVMGKEIKFLLHFVKESKQDESGMPNNRFLAERTGGTYSTLKVQPAELEDSGVYFCASSQDIAYGYTFGSGTRLTVV.

The DNA for the CDR3 is TGTGCCAGCAGTTTCCCGTTGACGGGGAGCTCCTACAATGAGCAGTTCTTC. It translates to CASSFPLTGSSYNEQFF. This chain connects TRBV28 to TRBJ2-1; weak D call: TRBD2 (5 bases). V was shortened by 3 bases and J by 0 bases, with 15 bases between the two germline ends. CDR3 length equals 17 residues. Germline loops: CDR1 MDHEN, CDR2 SYDVKM.

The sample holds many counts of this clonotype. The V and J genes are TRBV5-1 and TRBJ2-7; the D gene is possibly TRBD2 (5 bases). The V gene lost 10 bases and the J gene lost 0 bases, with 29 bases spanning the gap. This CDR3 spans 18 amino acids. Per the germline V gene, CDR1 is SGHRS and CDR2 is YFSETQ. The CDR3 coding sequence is TGCGCCCCCCAACACAGTCAGATAGCGAATTTGAGCTCCTACGAGCAGTACTTC. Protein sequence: CAPQHSQIANLSSYEQYF.

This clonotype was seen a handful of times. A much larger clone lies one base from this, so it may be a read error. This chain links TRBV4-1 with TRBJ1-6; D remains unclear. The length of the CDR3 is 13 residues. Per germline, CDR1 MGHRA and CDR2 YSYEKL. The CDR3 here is CASTKDFGSPLRF. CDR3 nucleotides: TGCGCCAGCACCAAGGATTTCGGTTCACCCCTCCGCTTT.

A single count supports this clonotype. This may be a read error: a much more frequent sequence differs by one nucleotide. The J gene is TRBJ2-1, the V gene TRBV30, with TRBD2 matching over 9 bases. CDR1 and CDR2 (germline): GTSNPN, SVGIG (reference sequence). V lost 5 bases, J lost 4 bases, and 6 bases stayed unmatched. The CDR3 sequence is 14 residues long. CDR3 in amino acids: CAWGAGGLYNEQFF. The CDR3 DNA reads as TGTGCCTGGGGAGCGGGAGGTTTGTACAATGAGCAGTTCTTC.

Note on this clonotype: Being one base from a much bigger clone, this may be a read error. CDR3 sequence: CASSLRTSGSNGQFF. The CDR3 DNA sequence: TGTGCCAGCAGCTTAAGGACTAGCGGGAGCAATGGGCAGTTCTTC. This chain connects TRBV7-6 to TRBJ2-1; 13 nucleotides agree with TRBD2. Germline assignment: CDR1 SGHVS and CDR2 FNYEAQ. This CDR3 spans 15 amino acids.